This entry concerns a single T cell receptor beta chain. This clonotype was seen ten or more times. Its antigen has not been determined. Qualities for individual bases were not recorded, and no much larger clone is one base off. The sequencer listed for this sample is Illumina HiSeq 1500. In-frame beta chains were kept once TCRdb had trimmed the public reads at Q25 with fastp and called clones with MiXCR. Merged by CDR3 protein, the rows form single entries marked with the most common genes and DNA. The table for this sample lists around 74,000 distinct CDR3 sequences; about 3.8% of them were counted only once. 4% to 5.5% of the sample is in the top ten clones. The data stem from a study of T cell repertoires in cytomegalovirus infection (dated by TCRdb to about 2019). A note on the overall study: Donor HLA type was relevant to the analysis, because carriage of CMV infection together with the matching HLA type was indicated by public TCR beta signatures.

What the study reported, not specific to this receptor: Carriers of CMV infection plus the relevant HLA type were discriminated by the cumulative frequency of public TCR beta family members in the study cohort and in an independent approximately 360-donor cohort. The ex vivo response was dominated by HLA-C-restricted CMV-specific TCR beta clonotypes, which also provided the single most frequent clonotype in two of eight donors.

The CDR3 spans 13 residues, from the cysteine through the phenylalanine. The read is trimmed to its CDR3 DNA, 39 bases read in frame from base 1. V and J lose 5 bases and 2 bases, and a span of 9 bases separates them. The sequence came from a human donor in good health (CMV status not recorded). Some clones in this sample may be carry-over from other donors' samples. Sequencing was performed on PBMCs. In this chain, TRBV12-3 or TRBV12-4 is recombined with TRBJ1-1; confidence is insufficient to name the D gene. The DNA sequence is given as TGTGCCAGCAGTCGGCAGGTCAACACTGAAGCTTTCTTT. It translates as CASSRQVNTEAFF.